This T cell receptor (beta chain) was recorded in a study of type 1 regulatory T cells. Overall study context: T-allo10 is a Tr1-enriched, alloantigen-specific CD4 T cell product made in vitro.

This clonotype was seen more than once but under ten times. Its antigen is not known. TCRdb re-analysed the reads in MiXCR, keeping a single row per CDR3 protein. Among about 74,000 distinct CDR3 sequences, 63% were seen once, and the ten largest hold about 8%. Germline V lookup: CDR1 SGHNT, CDR2 YYREEE (reference sequence). This CDR3 region has 14 residues. Trimming at V came to 4 bases and at J to 14 bases, leaving 10 bases not matched to a gene. The graft donor-derived T-allo10 cells reportedly recognize host alloantigens, are anergic, and suppress alloantigen-specifically. The chain couples TRBV5-4 to TRBJ1-6; 9 bases line up with TRBD1. The receptor comes from a human donor in good health. The sequenced sample was cultured T cells, either the whole culture or a sorted T cell fraction (not recorded which). Documented subset: Tr1-enriched cell product generated in vitro against host alloantigens. This CDR3 is CASSPGQGRESLHF. DNA for the CDR3: TGTGCCAGCAGCCCGGGACAGGGCCGAGAGTCCCTCCACTTT.